These T cell receptor beta chains were read from a single sample in a study of T cells in Graves' hyperthyroidism and ophthalmopathy. TCRdb fed the multiplex PCR reads into MiXCR, producing one record per CDR3 protein. This table holds hundreds of thousands of distinct CDR3 sequences, around 13% found once. Sequenced: blood. These receptors all come from a woman aged 18-30 years with Graves' hyperthyroidism. CDR3s include the opening cysteine and the closing phenylalanine or tryptophan. D genes are given only for firm matches. Expanded clones get a size class; other rows say once, few or many, or leave the size out.

clone_size: .; j_call: TRBJ1-2; d_call: TRBD1; v_call: TRBV7-8; cdr3_nt: TGTGCCAGCCGCCGGGACAGCAATCATTTGAATGGCTACACCTTC; cdr3_aa: CASRRDSNHLNGYTF
clone_size: few; j_call: TRBJ2-1; d_call: .; v_call: TRBV20-1; cdr3_nt: TGCAGTGCTAGACCGCGATATGGGGGGGCCATCTATGAGCAGTTCTTC; cdr3_aa: CSARPRYGGAIYEQFF
clone_size: .; j_call: TRBJ1-2; d_call: .; v_call: TRBV12-5; cdr3_nt: TGTGCTAGTGGTCTCTTAGGGGGGGGGCACTATGGCTACACCTTC; cdr3_aa: CASGLLGGGHYGYTF
clone_size: .; j_call: TRBJ2-2; d_call: .; v_call: TRBV27; cdr3_nt: TGTGCCAGCGCTGTGGATTTGGGCGGGGACACCGGGGAGCTGTTTTTT; cdr3_aa: CASAVDLGGDTGELFF
clone_size: many; j_call: TRBJ2-7; d_call: .; v_call: TRBV28; cdr3_nt: TGTGCCAGCAGCTCGGGACGGCTTGCCTACGAGCAGTACTTC; cdr3_aa: CASSSGRLAYEQYF
clone_size: few; j_call: TRBJ2-1; d_call: TRBD2; v_call: TRBV6-4; cdr3_nt: TGTGCCAGCAGTGAGGCGGGGGGGCAGGATGAGCAGTTCTTC; cdr3_aa: CASSEAGGQDEQFF
clone_size: many; j_call: TRBJ2-5; d_call: .; v_call: TRBV20-1; cdr3_nt: TGCAGTGCTAGCTGGCATCAAGAGACCCAGTACTTC; cdr3_aa: CSASWHQETQYF
clone_size: many; j_call: TRBJ1-4; d_call: .; v_call: TRBV28; cdr3_nt: TGTGCCAGCAGTTTCGGGTATGAAGGTGCGTACTTCGGAAATGAAAAACTGTTTTTT; cdr3_aa: CASSFGYEGAYFGNEKLFF
clone_size: many; j_call: TRBJ2-7; d_call: .; v_call: TRBV28; cdr3_nt: TGTGCCAGCAGTTTAACCGGGACACCCGCAGAGCAGTACTTC; cdr3_aa: CASSLTGTPAEQYF
clone_size: many; j_call: TRBJ2-5; d_call: .; v_call: TRBV12-3/TRBV12-4; cdr3_nt: TGTGCCAGCAGTAGAGGGGATAGCGGCTTCGGGACCCAGTACTTC; cdr3_aa: CASSRGDSGFGTQYF
clone_size: many; j_call: TRBJ1-6; d_call: .; v_call: TRBV14; cdr3_nt: TGTGCCAGCAGCCAAGAGAACTGGACGCCCCTCCACTTT; cdr3_aa: CASSQENWTPLHF
clone_size: many; j_call: TRBJ1-4; d_call: TRBD1; v_call: TRBV20-1; cdr3_nt: TGCAGTGCTAGAGATCCGATCGGACAGGCTCTTAATGAAAAACTGTTTTTT; cdr3_aa: CSARDPIGQALNEKLFF
clone_size: many; j_call: TRBJ2-1; d_call: TRBD2; v_call: TRBV6-6; cdr3_nt: TGTGCCAGCAGTTACTCCCGCCGGACTAGCGGGGGGCCGAATGAGCAGTTCTTC; cdr3_aa: CASSYSRRTSGGPNEQFF
clone_size: many; j_call: TRBJ1-2; d_call: .; v_call: TRBV27; cdr3_nt: TGTGCCAGCAGTTTAAACCCCCCGTTGAGGGGGGAGGGCTATGGCTACACCTTC; cdr3_aa: CASSLNPPLRGEGYGYTF
clone_size: many; j_call: TRBJ2-1; d_call: TRBD2; v_call: TRBV6-1; cdr3_nt: TGTGCCAGCAGGGGGACTAGGGGCAATGAGCAGTTCTTC; cdr3_aa: CASRGTRGNEQFF
clone_size: many; j_call: TRBJ2-5; d_call: .; v_call: TRBV28; cdr3_nt: TGTGCCAGCAGCGTCCGGGACGGGCTCATAGAGACCCAGTACTTC; cdr3_aa: CASSVRDGLIETQYF
clone_size: .; j_call: TRBJ2-4; d_call: .; v_call: TRBV12-3/TRBV12-4; cdr3_nt: TGTGCCAGCAGTTTGGAGCCACTAGCCAAAAACATTCAGTACTTC; cdr3_aa: CASSLEPLAKNIQYF
clone_size: many; j_call: TRBJ2-7; d_call: TRBD2; v_call: TRBV6-1; cdr3_nt: TGTGCCAGCGATATTGATGGGACTAGCGGGGGTTACGAGCAGTACTTC; cdr3_aa: CASDIDGTSGGYEQYF
clone_size: .; j_call: TRBJ2-3; d_call: .; v_call: TRBV29-1; cdr3_nt: TGCAGCGTTCGCACAGATACGCAGTATTTT; cdr3_aa: CSVRTDTQYF
clone_size: many; j_call: TRBJ2-7; d_call: TRBD2; v_call: TRBV12-5; cdr3_nt: TGTGCTAGTGGTTTGGACCCCGCGGGGGTCCGCGAGCAGTACTTC; cdr3_aa: CASGLDPAGVREQYF
clone_size: few; j_call: TRBJ2-5; d_call: .; v_call: TRBV10-3; cdr3_nt: TGTGCCATCAGTGATCGGGGATTCCAAGAGACCCAGTACTTC; cdr3_aa: CAISDRGFQETQYF
clone_size: few; j_call: TRBJ2-1; d_call: .; v_call: TRBV11-2; cdr3_nt: TGTGCCAGCAGCTCCACACAAATGGAGCAGTTCTTC; cdr3_aa: CASSSTQMEQFF
clone_size: .; j_call: TRBJ1-1; d_call: .; v_call: TRBV10-1; cdr3_nt: TGCGCCAGCAGTGTAAGTATGAACACTGAAGCTTTCTTT; cdr3_aa: CASSVSMNTEAFF